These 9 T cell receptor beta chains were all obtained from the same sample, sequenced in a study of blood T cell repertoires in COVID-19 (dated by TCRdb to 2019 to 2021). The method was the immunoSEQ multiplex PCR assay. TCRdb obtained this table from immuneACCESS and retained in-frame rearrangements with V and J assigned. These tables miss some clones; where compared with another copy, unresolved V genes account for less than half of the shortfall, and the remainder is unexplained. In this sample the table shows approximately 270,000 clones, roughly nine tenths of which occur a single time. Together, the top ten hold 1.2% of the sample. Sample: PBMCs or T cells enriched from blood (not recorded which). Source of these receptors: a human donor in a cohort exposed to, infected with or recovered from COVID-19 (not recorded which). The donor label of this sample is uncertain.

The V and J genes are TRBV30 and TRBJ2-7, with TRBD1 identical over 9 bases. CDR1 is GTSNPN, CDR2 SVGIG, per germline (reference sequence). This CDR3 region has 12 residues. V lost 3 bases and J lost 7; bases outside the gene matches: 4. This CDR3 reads CAWSPTGGEQYF. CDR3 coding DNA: TGTGCCTGGAGCCCGACAGGGGGAGAGCAGTACTTC.

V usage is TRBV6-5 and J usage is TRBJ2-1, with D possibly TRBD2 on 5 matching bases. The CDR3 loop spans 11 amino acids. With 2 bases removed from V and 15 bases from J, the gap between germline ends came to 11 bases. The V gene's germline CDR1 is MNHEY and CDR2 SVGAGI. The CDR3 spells CASSYGGSMFF. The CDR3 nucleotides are TGTGCCAGCAGTTACGGAGGCAGCATGTTCTTC.

Here the CDR3 reads CASSVRGAMGNEQFF. CDR3 in DNA: TGTGCCAGCAGTGTGCGGGGGGCGATGGGCAATGAGCAGTTCTTC. The chain combines TRBV6-4 with TRBJ2-1; 8 bases are shared with TRBD2. Trimming at V came to 4 bases and at J to 6 bases, leaving 8 bases not matched to a gene. CDR3 length: 15 residues. In germline, CDR1 is MRHNA, CDR2 SNTAGT.

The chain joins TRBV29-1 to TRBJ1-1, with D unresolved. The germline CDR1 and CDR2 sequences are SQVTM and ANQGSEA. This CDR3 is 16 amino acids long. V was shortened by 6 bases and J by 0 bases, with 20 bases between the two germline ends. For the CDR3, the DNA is TGCAGCGTGGACGGGGTTTCTTTACCCATGAACACTGAAGCTTTCTTT. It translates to CSVDGVSLPMNTEAFF.

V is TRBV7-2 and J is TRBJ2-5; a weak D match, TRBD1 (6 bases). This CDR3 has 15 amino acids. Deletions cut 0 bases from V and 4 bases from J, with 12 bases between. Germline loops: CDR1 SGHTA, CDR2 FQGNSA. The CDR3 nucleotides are TGTGCCAGCAGCTTAGCGGGGGCCCCCGCAGAGACCCAGTACTTC. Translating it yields CASSLAGAPAETQYF.

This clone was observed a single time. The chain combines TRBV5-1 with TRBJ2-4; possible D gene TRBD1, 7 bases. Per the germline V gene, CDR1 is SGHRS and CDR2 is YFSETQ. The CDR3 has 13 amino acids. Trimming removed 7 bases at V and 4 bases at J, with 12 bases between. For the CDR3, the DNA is TGCGCCAGCGCTCAGGGGGGAAAAAACATTCAGTACTTC. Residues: CASAQGGKNIQYF.

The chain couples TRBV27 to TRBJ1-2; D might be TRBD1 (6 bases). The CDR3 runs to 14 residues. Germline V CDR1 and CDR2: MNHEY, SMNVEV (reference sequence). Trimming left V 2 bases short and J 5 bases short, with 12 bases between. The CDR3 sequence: CASSLTAQGYGYTF. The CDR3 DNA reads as TGTGCCAGCAGTTTAACTGCTCAGGGGTATGGCTACACCTTC.

The chain's CDR3 is CTSSQVAGESTDTQYF. The CDR3 region has the DNA TGCACCAGCAGCCAGGTAGCGGGGGAATCTACAGATACGCAGTATTTT. The chain employs TRBV1 and TRBJ2-3; the table calls TRBD2, which could not be checked here. TRBV1 is tagged as a pseudogene. The CDR3 contains 16 residues.

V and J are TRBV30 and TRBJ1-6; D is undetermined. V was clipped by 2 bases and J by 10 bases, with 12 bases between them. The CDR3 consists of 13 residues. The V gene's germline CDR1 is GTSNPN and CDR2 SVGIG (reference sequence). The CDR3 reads CAWSPAGLSPLHF. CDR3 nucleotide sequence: TGTGCCTGGAGTCCGGCAGGACTCTCACCCCTCCACTTT.